Included here is one T cell receptor beta chain sequence, with context. Germline V gene data show CDR1 as MNHEY and CDR2 as SVGAGI. This CDR3 region has 13 residues. The V and J ends lost 4 bases and 7 bases respectively, with 13 bases between them. The data are from a study of blood T cell repertoires in COVID-19. Study in general: PBMCs, B-cell-depleted T cells, or T cells were the source of the cDNA or gDNA that made up the material.

In the original processing: Cell counts per sample came from amplifying reference gene primers. Sequencing was performed with immunoSEQ multiplex PCR; in TCRdb, only in-frame clones are kept and a portion is missing. V and J calls and clone size are those listed in that table; D and trimming were worked out from the DNA. The top ten clones hold 15% to 20% of a sample with 20,000 to 25,000 clones, about 93% of them seen once. Sequencing input: peripheral blood. This receptor was obtained from a human donor in a cohort sampled during active COVID-19. The chain carries TRBV6-5 and TRBJ1-2, with TRBD1 as a possible D gene (6 bases). CDR3 sequence (DNA): TGTGCCAGCAGTTCAGGGGCGCAGGCTGGCTACACCTTC. The encoded protein is CASSSGAQAGYTF.